The 2 T cell receptor beta chains given below trace back to one sample, sequenced in a study of cytomegalovirus exposure and HLA in healthy donors. Sequenced by immunoSEQ multiplex PCR; TCRdb stores in-frame clones only, minus some. The sample yields hundreds of thousands of clones, 90% seen once. Input material: PBMCs. Receptors originate from a woman between 25 and 40 years old in good health and CMV-seronegative.

This chain uses TRBV6-5 with TRBJ2-2; possible D gene TRBD1, 6 bases. Germline lookup yields CDR1 MNHEY and CDR2 SVGAGI. The CDR3 has 15 residues. Trimming pared 5 bases from V and 2 bases from J, leaving 12 bases between. CDR3 amino acids: CASSQRTDNTGELFF. The CDR3 DNA sequence: TGTGCCAGCAGTCAGCGGACAGACAACACCGGGGAGCTGTTTTTT.

This clone was found once. The chain employs TRBV28 and TRBJ2-5, with TRBD2 as a possible D gene (5 bases). V lost 5 bases and J lost 2, with 9 bases in between. The CDR3 has 13 amino acids. The germline V gene has CDR1 MDHEN and CDR2 SYDVKM. CDR3 bases: TGTGCCAGCAGTCAGCGGTTTCAAGAGACCCAGTACTTC. Translation gives CASSQRFQETQYF.